The present T cell receptor beta chain was sequenced within a study of cytomegalovirus exposure and HLA in healthy donors. The donors gave bone marrow, and they were healthy. Note on this clone: Its antigen is unknown.

A multiplex PCR was run with 60 Vbeta primers and 13 Jbeta primers. The repertoire was sequenced with immunoSEQ multiplex PCR; TCRdb's copy has only in-frame clones and lacks some. The table records 150,000 to 200,000 clones, approximately 67% of them present only once. Study-level results: Being productive about 87% or about 30% of the time was typical of most TCR beta V segments in an earlier analysis.

Germline CDR1 is SGDLS and CDR2 is YYNGEE. V was clipped by 0 bases and J by 1 base, with 11 bases between them. The CDR3 loop spans 16 amino acids. The TCR sequence derives from a woman aged 18-29 years in good health and CMV-seropositive. Material for sequencing was PBMCs. This rearrangement joins TRBV9 to TRBJ2-1, with D maybe TRBD1 (6 bases). The CDR3 sequence is CASSVGVGGSYNEQFF. For the CDR3, the DNA is TGTGCCAGCAGCGTAGGGGTAGGGGGATCCTACAATGAGCAGTTCTTC.